The 25 T cell receptor beta chains below were found in one sample sequenced in a study of T-cell memory formation after mild COVID-19. Each CDR3 protein gets one entry after TCRdb re-called the 5' RACE reads with MiXCR. This sample has 400,000 to 500,000 distinct CDR3 sequences, with around 20% found just once. Sequenced input: PBMCs or a T cell subset sorted from them (not recorded which). Receptor source: an adult woman who had mild COVID-19 (a few samples of this study predate the infection). Cell type and time point are not known.

This chain links TRBV5-8 with TRBJ2-7, with a tentative D call TRBD1 (6 bases). Germline V CDR1 and CDR2: SGHTS, YDEGEE. The CDR3 totals 17 residues. V was pared by 2 bases and J by 0 bases, with 18 bases between. In nucleotides, the CDR3 is TGTGCCAGCAGCTTACGTTTCGGAACAGGGTCCTCCTACGAGCAGTACTTC. It codes for CASSLRFGTGSSYEQYF.

V gene TRBV5-6 combines with J gene TRBJ2-5; D is perhaps TRBD1 (5 bases). Germline values: CDR1 SGHDT, CDR2 YYEEEE. This CDR3 region has 16 residues. V was trimmed by 0 bases and J by 1 base, leaving 13 bases between them. CDR3 amino acids: CASSLESGGAQETQYF. The CDR3 nucleotides are TGTGCCAGCAGCTTGGAATCCGGTGGGGCCCAAGAGACCCAGTACTTC.

This clonotype was detected only a few times. This chain uses TRBV12-5 with TRBJ2-5; D is unclear. The CDR3 contains 11 residues. Deletions cut 3 bases from V and 4 bases from J, with 3 bases between. CDR1 is LGHNT and CDR2 is FRNRAP in the germline V gene. CDR3 coding DNA: TGTGCTAGTGGTTTTAGAGAGACCCAGTACTTC. Protein: CASGFRETQYF. Full variable domain (remainder filled in from reference TRBV12-5 and TRBJ2-5): DARVTQTPRHKVTEMGQEVTMRCQPILGHNTVFWYRQTMMQGLELLAYFRNRAPLDDSGMPKDRFSAEMPDATLATLKIQPSEPRDSAVYFCASGFRETQYFGPGTRLLVL.

This clonotype was observed a handful of times. The chain employs TRBV11-2 and TRBJ2-4; D not resolved. The CDR3 has 14 residues. The germline V and J ends were trimmed by 0 bases and 6 bases, with 9 bases remaining between them. Germline CDR1 SGHAT, CDR2 FQNNGV. The CDR3 loop is CASSLDSLGNIQYF. CDR3 nucleotides: TGTGCCAGCAGCTTAGATAGTCTCGGAAACATTCAGTACTTC.

The chain employs TRBV27 and TRBJ2-7; no definite D call. From germline, CDR1 is MNHEY and CDR2 SMNVEV (reference sequence). This CDR3 has 14 amino acids. V lost 8 bases and J 0 bases, leaving 14 bases between the germline ends. CDR3 sequence: CASRWVRSSYEQYF. The CDR3 DNA reads TGTGCCAGCCGGTGGGTCCGAAGCTCCTACGAGCAGTACTTC.

The chain recombines TRBV15 with TRBJ2-1; tentative D call: TRBD1 (6 bases). Germline CDR1 reads LNHNV; CDR2 reads YYDKDF (reference sequence). This CDR3 contains 16 residues. V gave up 1 base and J gave up 0 bases, with 10 bases separating them. The CDR3 loop reads CATSRARGSSYNEQFF. DNA of the CDR3: TGTGCCACCAGCAGAGCAAGGGGGAGCTCCTACAATGAGCAGTTCTTC.

This clonotype has a handful of counts. This sequence joins TRBV27 and TRBJ2-7, with no clear D. V was pared by 3 bases and J by 0 bases, with 12 bases between. The CDR3 length is 15 residues. The germline CDR1 and CDR2 sequences are MNHEY and SMNVEV (reference sequence). The CDR3 spells CASSLVARSSYEQYF. CDR3 nucleotide sequence: TGTGCCAGCAGTTTGGTGGCCCGGTCCTCCTACGAGCAGTACTTC.

This chain uses TRBV19 with TRBJ1-2; D is possibly TRBD1 (6 bases). Germline assignment: CDR1 LNHDA and CDR2 SQIVND (reference sequence). The CDR3 extends over 15 amino acids. Trimming removed 0 bases from V and 8 bases from J, with 16 bases in between. CDR3 bases: TGTGCCAGTAGTATAGACGGACAGCCAGTCGGCGGCTACACCTTC. It translates to CASSIDGQPVGGYTF.

This chain joins TRBV5-1 and TRBJ1-6; D perhaps matches TRBD1 (5 bases). The CDR3 consists of 16 residues. Trimming removed 0 bases at V and 4 bases at J, with 11 bases between. The germline gives CDR1 SGHRS, CDR2 YFSETQ. The CDR3: CASSLVAGSYNSPLHF. CDR3 nucleotides: TGCGCCAGCAGCTTGGTGGCAGGGTCGTATAATTCACCCCTCCACTTT.

This clonotype was seen more than once but under ten times. The rearrangement joins TRBV24-1 to TRBJ2-3; D is unresolved. The CDR3 runs to 14 residues. V shed 6 bases and J shed 1 base, with 10 bases lying between them. Germline V gives CDR1 KGHDR, CDR2 SFDVKD. This CDR3 reads CATSPPDGTDTQYF. CDR3 DNA sequence: TGTGCCACCAGTCCCCCAGATGGCACAGATACGCAGTATTTT.

Only a few counts were recorded for this clonotype. The gene calls are TRBV6-5 and TRBJ2-7; D may be TRBD1 or TRBD2 (5 bases each). With 2 bases removed from V and 1 base from J, the gap between germline ends came to 15 bases. The V gene's germline CDR1 is MNHEY and CDR2 SVGAGI. The CDR3 is 16 amino acids. For the CDR3, the DNA is TGTGCCAGCAGTTACACTCCGGGACGGCTTTCCTACGAGCAGTACTTC. The encoded protein is CASSYTPGRLSYEQYF.

This clonotype was seen more than once but under ten times. The chain employs TRBV25-1 and TRBJ2-1, with TRBD2 matching 9 bases. CDR1 is MGHDK and CDR2 is SYGVNS in the germline V gene. The CDR3 sequence is 17 residues long. The V segment lost 2 bases and the J segment 9 bases; nucleotides outside the gene matches: 14. This CDR3 is CASSEVGRAGGRGEQFF. As DNA, the CDR3 is TGTGCCAGCAGTGAAGTCGGGAGAGCGGGAGGTCGCGGTGAGCAGTTCTTC.

This chain uses TRBV27 with TRBJ1-1, with 8 bases identical to TRBD1. The junction had 12 bases not matched to a gene; V was cut back by 7 bases and J by 5 bases. CDR3 length: 15 residues. CDR1 MNHEY and CDR2 SMNVEV come from the germline V gene (reference sequence). The CDR3 loop reads CASTSITGGRTEAFF. For the CDR3, the DNA is TGTGCCAGCACCAGTATAACAGGGGGGAGGACTGAAGCTTTCTTT.

The chain joins TRBV20-1 to TRBJ2-7; a possible D gene is TRBD1 (5 bases). The CDR3 totals 13 residues. CDR1 is DFQATT and CDR2 is SNEGSKA in the germline V gene (reference sequence). The V end lost 3 bases, the J end lost 3 bases, and 12 bases lay between the germline ends. In nucleotides, the CDR3 is TGCAGTGCTAGGGTTCCAGGGCACTACGAGCAGTACTTC. As protein: CSARVPGHYEQYF.

This clonotype was seen a few times. The chain is built from TRBV6-6 and TRBJ1-2; 8 bases match TRBD1. The CDR3 spans 17 residues. CDR1 is MNHNY and CDR2 is SVGAGI in the germline V gene (reference sequence). Trimming took 4 bases from V and 6 from J; bases not matched to a gene: 16. The CDR3 loop reads CASSSRPGQGTLHGYTF. The CDR3 coding sequence is TGTGCCAGCAGTTCCAGACCAGGACAGGGAACTCTCCATGGCTACACCTTC.

This rearrangement joins TRBV7-2 to TRBJ2-5, with 7 bases aligning to TRBD2. The V segment lost 2 bases and the J segment 2 bases; nucleotides outside the gene matches: 11. The germline V gene has CDR1 SGHTA and CDR2 FQGNSA. The CDR3 loop spans 17 amino acids. The CDR3 region is CASSLPKTGLRQETQYF. In nucleotides, the CDR3 is TGTGCCAGCAGCTTACCGAAAACGGGACTACGACAAGAGACCCAGTACTTC. Supplemented by reference TRBV7-2 and TRBJ2-5, the full variable domain reads GAGVSQSPSNKVTEKGKDVELRCDPISGHTALYWYRQSLGQGLEFLIYFQGNSAPDKSGLPSDRFSAERTGGSVSTLTIQRTQQEDSAVYLCASSLPKTGLRQETQYFGPGTRLLVL.

This clonotype was picked up a small number of times. The CDR3 region is CASFQPDTGNTEAFF. The CDR3 region has the DNA TGTGCCAGTTTCCAGCCAGACACAGGGAACACTGAAGCTTTCTTT. This sequence joins TRBV27 and TRBJ1-1; D perhaps matches TRBD1 (5 bases). The CDR3 covers 15 residues. The germline V gene encodes CDR1 MNHEY and CDR2 SMNVEV (reference sequence). The ends were cut back, 9 bases at V and 1 base at J, with 18 bases in the middle.

The genes are TRBV10-2 and TRBJ1-4, with D unclear. The CDR3 sequence is 12 residues long. From germline, CDR1 is WSHSY and CDR2 SAAADI. V shed 3 bases and J shed 10 bases, with 9 bases lying between them. The DNA of the CDR3 is TGCGCCAGCAGTGATGTCCGGGGAAAACTGTTTTTT. Translating gives CASSDVRGKLFF.

V gene TRBV12-3 or TRBV12-4 combines with J gene TRBJ1-5; tentative D call: TRBD1 (6 bases). The germline V and J ends were trimmed by 5 bases and 11 bases, with 13 bases remaining between them. The CDR3 is made up of 12 amino acids. CDR3 residues: CASSTNRVTQHF. CDR3 sequence (DNA): TGTGCCAGCAGTACGAACAGGGTAACCCAGCATTTT.

The rearrangement links TRBV19 to TRBJ2-7; D unresolved. Trimming left V 1 base short and J 0 bases short, with 10 bases between. From germline, CDR1 is LNHDA and CDR2 SQIVND (reference sequence). The CDR3 spans 15 residues. CDR3 sequence reads: CASSIVGDYSYEQYF. In DNA form, the CDR3 reads TGTGCCAGTAGTATAGTTGGGGATTACTCCTACGAGCAGTACTTC.

This clonotype was found once. The rearrangement links TRBV4-2 to TRBJ2-1; 7 bases are a match to TRBD2. Germline V gene data show CDR1 as LGHNA and CDR2 as YNFKEQ. This CDR3 is built from 14 residues. The V gene end was trimmed by 4 bases and the J gene end by 6 bases; junction bases not matched to a gene: 6. The CDR3 DNA sequence: TGTGCCAGCAGCCCCCGGGACTACCCCAATGAGCAGTTCTTC. It is translated as CASSPRDYPNEQFF.

The chain carries TRBV12-3 or TRBV12-4 and TRBJ2-1; the D call may be TRBD1 or TRBD2 (6 bases each). The CDR3 is made up of 18 amino acids. V dropped 5 bases and J dropped 2 bases, with 22 bases sitting between them. CDR3 coding DNA: TGTGCCAGCAGTCCGCCGGAGGGCTTTAGGGGGACCTACAATGAGCAGTTCTTC. It codes for CASSPPEGFRGTYNEQFF.

This clonotype was detected once. This rearrangement joins TRBV9 to TRBJ2-7, with 9 bases lining up with TRBD2. The J segment lost 4 bases and the V segment lost 4 bases, leaving 6 bases of the junction unmatched. The CDR3 totals 14 residues. Germline assignment: CDR1 SGDLS and CDR2 YYNGEE. CDR3 protein: CASSPEGLAYEQYF. CDR3 nucleotide sequence: TGTGCCAGCAGCCCAGAGGGACTAGCATACGAGCAGTACTTC.

The chain couples TRBV9 to TRBJ2-7, with D perhaps TRBD1 (6 bases). The germline CDR1 and CDR2 sequences are SGDLS and YYNGEE. The CDR3 is 13 amino acids. The ends were cut back, 3 bases at V and 7 bases at J, with 14 bases in the middle. The CDR3 spells CASSANRVGEQYF. The CDR3 DNA reads as TGTGCCAGCAGCGCGAACAGGGTTGGAGAGCAGTACTTC. The variable domain in full, with the rest retrieved from reference TRBV9 and TRBJ2-7, is DSGVTQTPKHLITATGQRVTLRCSPRSGDLSVYWYQQSLDQGLQFLIQYYNGEERAKGNILERFSAQQFPDLHSELNLSSLELGDSALYFCASSANRVGEQYFGPGTRLTVT.

As DNA, the CDR3 is TGTGCCAGCAGCCCCCACGGGGACGCTGAAGCTTTCTTT. Its translation: CASSPHGDAEAFF. The gene calls are TRBV6-6 and TRBJ1-1; tentatively, D is TRBD1 (5 bases). The germline CDR1 and CDR2 sequences are MNHNY and SVGAGI (reference sequence). The CDR3 totals 13 residues. Trimming left V 6 bases short and J 6 bases short, with 14 bases between.